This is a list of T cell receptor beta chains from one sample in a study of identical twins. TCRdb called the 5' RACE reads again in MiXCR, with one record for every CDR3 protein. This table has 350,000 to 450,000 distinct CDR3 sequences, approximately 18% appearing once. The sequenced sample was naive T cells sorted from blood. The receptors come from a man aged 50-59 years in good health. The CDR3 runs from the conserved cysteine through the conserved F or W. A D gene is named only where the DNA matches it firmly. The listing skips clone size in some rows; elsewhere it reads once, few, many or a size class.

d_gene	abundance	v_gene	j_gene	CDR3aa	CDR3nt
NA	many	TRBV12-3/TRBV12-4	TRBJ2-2	CASSLTGQAGELFF	TGTGCCAGCAGCCTTACAGGGCAGGCCGGGGAGCTGTTTTTT
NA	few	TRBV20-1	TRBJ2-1	CSARGGLHEQFF	TGCAGTGCTAGAGGCGGACTCCATGAGCAGTTCTTC
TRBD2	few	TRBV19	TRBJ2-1	CAKSGSCNEQFF	TGTGCTAAGAGCGGGAGTTGCAATGAGCAGTTCTTC
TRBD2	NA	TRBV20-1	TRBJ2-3	CSARGGLAGSYTDTQYF	TGCAGTGCTAGAGGGGGCCTAGCGGGGTCCTATACAGATACGCAGTATTTT
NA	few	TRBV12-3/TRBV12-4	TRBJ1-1	CASSLGGAVTEAFF	TGTGCCAGCAGTTTGGGGGGCGCGGTCACTGAAGCTTTCTTT
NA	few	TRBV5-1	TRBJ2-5	CASSLGPAGQETQYF	TGCGCCAGCAGCTTGGGGCCGGCAGGTCAAGAGACCCAGTACTTC
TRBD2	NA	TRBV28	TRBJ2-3	CASNSGRTDTQYF	TGTGCCAGCAATAGCGGGAGAACAGATACGCAGTATTTT
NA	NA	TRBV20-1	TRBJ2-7	CSARRPGSISYEQYF	TGCAGTGCTAGACGGCCAGGGAGCATCTCCTACGAGCAGTACTTC
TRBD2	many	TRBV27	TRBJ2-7	CASSFRASGFYEQYF	TGTGCCAGCAGTTTTAGGGCTAGCGGTTTCTACGAGCAGTACTTC
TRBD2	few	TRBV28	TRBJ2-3	CASSSGTSGTDTQYF	TGTGCCAGCAGTTCTGGGACTAGCGGCACAGATACGCAGTATTTT
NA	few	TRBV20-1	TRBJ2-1	CSARGGSSYNEQFF	TGCAGTGCTAGAGGGGGGAGTTCCTACAATGAGCAGTTCTTC
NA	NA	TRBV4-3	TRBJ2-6	CASSQEYNSGANVLTF	TGCGCCAGCAGCCAAGAATATAACTCTGGGGCCAACGTCCTGACTTTC
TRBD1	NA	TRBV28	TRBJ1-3	CASSSGQVSGNTIYF	TGTGCCAGCAGCTCTGGACAGGTCTCTGGAAACACCATATATTTT
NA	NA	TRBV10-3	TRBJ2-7	CAISEPRDIGEQYF	TGTGCCATCAGTGAGCCCCGGGACATCGGAGAGCAGTACTTC
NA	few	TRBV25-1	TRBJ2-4	CASSEGGTAKNIQYF	TGTGCCAGCAGTGAAGGCGGGACAGCCAAAAACATTCAGTACTTC
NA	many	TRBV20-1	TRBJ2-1	CSALKGPGAYNEQFF	TGCAGTGCTCTGAAGGGACCAGGGGCCTACAATGAGCAGTTCTTC